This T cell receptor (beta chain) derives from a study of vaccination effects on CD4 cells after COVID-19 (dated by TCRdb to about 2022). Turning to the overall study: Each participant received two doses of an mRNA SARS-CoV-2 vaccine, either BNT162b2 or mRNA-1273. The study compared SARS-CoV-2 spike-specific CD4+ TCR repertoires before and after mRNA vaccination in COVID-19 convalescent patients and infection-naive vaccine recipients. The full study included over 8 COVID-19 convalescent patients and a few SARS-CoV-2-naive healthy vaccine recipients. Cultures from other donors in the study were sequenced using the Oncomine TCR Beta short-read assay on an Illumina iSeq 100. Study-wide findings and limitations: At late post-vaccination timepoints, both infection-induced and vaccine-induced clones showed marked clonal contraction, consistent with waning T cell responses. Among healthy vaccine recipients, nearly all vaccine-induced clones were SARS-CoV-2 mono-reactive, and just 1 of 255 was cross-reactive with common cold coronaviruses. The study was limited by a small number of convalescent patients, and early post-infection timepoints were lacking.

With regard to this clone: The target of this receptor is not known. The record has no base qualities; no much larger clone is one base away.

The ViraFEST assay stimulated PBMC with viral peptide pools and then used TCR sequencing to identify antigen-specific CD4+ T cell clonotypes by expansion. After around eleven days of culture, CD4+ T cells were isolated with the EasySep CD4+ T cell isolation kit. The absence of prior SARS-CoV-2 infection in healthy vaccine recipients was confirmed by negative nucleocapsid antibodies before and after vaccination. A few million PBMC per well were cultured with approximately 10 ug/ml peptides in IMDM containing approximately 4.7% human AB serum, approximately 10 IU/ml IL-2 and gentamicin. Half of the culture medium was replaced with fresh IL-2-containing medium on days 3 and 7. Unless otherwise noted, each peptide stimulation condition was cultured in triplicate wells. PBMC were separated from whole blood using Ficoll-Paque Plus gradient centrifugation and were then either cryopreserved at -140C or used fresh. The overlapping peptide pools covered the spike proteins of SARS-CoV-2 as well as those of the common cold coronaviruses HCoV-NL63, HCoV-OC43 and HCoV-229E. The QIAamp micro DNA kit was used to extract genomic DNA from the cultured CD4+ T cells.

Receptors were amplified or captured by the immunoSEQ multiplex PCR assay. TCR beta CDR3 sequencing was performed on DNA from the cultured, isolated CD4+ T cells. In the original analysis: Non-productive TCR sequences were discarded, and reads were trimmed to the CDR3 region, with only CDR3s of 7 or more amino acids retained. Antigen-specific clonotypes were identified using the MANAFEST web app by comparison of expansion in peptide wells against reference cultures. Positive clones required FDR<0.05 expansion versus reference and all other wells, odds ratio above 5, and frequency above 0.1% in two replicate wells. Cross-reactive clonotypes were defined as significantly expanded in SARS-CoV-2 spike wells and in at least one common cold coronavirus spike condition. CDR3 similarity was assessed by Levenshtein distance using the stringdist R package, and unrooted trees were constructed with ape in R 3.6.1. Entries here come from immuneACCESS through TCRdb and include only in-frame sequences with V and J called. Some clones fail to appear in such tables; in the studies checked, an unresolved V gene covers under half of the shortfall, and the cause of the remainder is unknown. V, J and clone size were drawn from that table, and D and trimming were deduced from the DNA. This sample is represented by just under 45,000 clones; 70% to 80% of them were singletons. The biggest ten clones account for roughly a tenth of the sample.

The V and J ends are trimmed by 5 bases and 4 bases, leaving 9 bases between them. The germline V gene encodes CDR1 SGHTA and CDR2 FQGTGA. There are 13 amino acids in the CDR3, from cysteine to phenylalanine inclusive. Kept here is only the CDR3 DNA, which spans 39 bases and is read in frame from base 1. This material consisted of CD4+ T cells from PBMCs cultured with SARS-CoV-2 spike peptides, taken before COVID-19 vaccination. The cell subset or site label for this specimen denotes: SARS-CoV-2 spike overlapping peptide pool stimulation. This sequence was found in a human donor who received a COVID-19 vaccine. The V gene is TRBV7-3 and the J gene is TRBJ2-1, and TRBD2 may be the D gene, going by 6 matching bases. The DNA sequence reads TGTGCCAGCAGCCCGACTAGTTACAATGAGCAGTTCTTC. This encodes CASSPTSYNEQFF.